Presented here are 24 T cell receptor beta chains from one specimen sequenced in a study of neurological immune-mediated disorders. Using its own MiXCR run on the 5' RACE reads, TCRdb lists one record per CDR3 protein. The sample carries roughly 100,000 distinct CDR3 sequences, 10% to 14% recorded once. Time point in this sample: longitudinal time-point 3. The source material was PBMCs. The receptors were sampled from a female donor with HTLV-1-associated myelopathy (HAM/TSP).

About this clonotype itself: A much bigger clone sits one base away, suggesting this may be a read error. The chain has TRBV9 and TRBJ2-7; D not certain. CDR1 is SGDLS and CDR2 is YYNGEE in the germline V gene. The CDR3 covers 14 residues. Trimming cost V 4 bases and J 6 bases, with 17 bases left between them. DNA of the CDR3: TGTGCCAGCAGCCACTCTCGAAGCGTGGGCGAGCAGTACTTC. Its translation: CASSHSRSVGEQYF.

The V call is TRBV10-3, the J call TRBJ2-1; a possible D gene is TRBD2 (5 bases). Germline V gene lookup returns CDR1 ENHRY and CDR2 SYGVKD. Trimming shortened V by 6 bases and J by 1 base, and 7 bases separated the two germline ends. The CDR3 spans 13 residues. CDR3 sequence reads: CAIREESYNEQFF. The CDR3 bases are TGTGCCATCAGGGAGGAGTCCTACAATGAGCAGTTCTTC.

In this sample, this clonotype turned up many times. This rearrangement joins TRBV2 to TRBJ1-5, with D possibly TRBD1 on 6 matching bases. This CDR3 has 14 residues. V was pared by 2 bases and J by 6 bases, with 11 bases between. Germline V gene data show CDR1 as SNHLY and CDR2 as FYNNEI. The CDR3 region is CASSERQASQPQHF. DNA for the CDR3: TGTGCCAGCAGTGAACGACAGGCGTCTCAGCCCCAGCATTTT.

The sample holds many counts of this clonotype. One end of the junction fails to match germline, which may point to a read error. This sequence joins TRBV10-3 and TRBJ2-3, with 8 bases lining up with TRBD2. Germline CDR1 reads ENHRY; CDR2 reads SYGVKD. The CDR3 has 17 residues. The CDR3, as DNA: TGTGCCATCAGTCAGTCCGATAGCGGGGCCTACACAGATACGCAGTATTTT. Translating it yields CAISQSDSGAYTDTQYF.

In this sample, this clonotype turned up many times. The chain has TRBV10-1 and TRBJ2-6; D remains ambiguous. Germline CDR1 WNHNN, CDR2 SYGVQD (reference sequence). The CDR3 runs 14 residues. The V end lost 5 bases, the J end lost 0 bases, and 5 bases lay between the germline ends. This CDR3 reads CASSRDSGANVLTF. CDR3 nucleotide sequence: TGCGCCAGCAGTAGGGACTCTGGGGCCAACGTCCTGACTTTC.

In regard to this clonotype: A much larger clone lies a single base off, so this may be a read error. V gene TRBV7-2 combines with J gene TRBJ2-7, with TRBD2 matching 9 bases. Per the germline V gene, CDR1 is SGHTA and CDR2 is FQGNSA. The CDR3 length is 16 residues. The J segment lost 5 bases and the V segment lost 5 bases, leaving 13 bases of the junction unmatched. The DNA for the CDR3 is TGTGCCAGCAGCAAGACTTGCGGGGGGGCTATGCACGAGCAGTACTTC. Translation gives CASSKTCGGAMHEQYF. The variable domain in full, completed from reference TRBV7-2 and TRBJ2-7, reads GAGVSQSPSNKVTEKGKDVELRCDPISGHTALYWYRQSLGQGLEFLIYFQGNSAPDKSGLPSDRFSAERTGGSVSTLTIQRTQQEDSAVYLCASSKTCGGAMHEQYFGPGTRLTVT.

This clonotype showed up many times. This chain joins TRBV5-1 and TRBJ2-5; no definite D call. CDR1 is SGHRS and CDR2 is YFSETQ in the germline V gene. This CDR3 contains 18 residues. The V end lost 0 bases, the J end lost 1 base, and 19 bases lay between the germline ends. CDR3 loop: CASSLGLRLATRQETQYF. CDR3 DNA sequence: TGCGCCAGCAGCTTGGGGTTGCGCTTGGCGACCCGCCAAGAGACCCAGTACTTC.

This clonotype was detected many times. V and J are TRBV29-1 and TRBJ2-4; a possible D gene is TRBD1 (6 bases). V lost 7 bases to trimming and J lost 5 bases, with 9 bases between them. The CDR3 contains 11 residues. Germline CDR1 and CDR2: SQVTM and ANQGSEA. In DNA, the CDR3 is TGCAGCGCAGGGGCCCAAAACATTCAGTACTTC. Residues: CSAGAQNIQYF.

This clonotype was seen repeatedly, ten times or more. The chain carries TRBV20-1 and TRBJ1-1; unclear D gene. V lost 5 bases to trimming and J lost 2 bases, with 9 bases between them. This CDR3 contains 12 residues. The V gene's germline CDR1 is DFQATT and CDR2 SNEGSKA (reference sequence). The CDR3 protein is CSAPGLNTEAFF. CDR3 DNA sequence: TGCAGTGCTCCGGGTCTTAACACTGAAGCTTTCTTT.

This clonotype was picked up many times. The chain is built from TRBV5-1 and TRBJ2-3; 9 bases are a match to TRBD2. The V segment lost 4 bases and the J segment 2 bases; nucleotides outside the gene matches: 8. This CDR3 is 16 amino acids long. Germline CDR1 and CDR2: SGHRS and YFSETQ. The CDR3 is CASSILAGLATDTQYF. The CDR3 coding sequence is TGCGCCAGCAGCATTCTAGCGGGGCTTGCCACAGATACGCAGTATTTT. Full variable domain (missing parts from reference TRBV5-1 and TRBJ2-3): KAGVTQTPRYLIKTRGQQVTLSCSPISGHRSVSWYQQTPGQGLQFLFEYFSETQRNKGNFPGRFSGRQFSNSRSEMNVSTLELGDSALYLCASSILAGLATDTQYFGPGTRLTVL.

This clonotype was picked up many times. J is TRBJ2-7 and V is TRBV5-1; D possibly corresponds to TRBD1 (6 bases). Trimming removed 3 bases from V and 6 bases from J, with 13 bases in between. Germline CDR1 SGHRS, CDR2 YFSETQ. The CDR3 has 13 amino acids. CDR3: CASSYGQRGEQYF. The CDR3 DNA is TGCGCCAGCAGCTATGGACAGAGGGGCGAGCAGTACTTC.

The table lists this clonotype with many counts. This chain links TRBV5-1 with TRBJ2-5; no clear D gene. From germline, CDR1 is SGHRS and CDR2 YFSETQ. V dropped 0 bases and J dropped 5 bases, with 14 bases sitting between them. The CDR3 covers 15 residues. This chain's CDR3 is CASSLVSRPSETQYF. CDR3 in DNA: TGCGCCAGCAGCTTGGTGTCTAGACCCTCGGAGACCCAGTACTTC. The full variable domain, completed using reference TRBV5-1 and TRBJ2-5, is KAGVTQTPRYLIKTRGQQVTLSCSPISGHRSVSWYQQTPGQGLQFLFEYFSETQRNKGNFPGRFSGRQFSNSRSEMNVSTLELGDSALYLCASSLVSRPSETQYFGPGTRLLVL.

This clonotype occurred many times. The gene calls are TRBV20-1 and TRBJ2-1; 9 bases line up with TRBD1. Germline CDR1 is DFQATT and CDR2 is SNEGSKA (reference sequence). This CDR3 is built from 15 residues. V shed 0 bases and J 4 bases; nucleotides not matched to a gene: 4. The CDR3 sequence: CSARDPGQGYNEQFF. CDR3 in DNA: TGCAGTGCTAGAGATCCGGGACAGGGATACAATGAGCAGTTCTTC.

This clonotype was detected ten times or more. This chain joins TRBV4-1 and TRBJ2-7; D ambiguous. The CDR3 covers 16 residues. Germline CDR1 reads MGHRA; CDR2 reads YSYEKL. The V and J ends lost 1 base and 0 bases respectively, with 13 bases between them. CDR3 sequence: CASSQGRRMSSYEQYF. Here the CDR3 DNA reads TGCGCCAGCAGCCAAGGTCGCCGCATGAGCTCCTACGAGCAGTACTTC.

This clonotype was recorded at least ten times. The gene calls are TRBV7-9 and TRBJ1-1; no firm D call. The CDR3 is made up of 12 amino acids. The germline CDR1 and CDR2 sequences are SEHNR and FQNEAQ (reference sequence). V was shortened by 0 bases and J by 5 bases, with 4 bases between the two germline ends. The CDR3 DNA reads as TGTGCCAGCAGCTTAGCAGGGACTGAAGCTTTCTTT. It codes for CASSLAGTEAFF.

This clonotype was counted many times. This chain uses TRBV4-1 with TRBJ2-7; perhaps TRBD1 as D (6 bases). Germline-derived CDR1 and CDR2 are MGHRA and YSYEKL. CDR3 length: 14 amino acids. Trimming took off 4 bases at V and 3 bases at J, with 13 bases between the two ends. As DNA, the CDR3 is TGCGCCAGCAGCCCGACAGGAACTTTCTACGAGCAGTACTTC. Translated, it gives CASSPTGTFYEQYF.

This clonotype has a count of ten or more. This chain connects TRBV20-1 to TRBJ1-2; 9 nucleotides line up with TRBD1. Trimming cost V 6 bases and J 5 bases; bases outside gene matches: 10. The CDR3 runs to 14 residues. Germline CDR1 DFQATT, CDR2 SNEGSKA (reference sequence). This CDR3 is CSAQQGASSYGYTF. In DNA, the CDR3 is TGCAGTGCACAACAGGGGGCCTCTTCGTATGGCTACACCTTC.

The DNA of the CDR3 is TGCGCCAGCAGTAGGGGACTAGCGGACACAGATACGCAGTATTTT. Protein product: CASSRGLADTDTQYF. V and J are TRBV5-1 and TRBJ2-3; 11 bases match TRBD2. V lost 5 bases, J lost 2 bases, and 4 bases stayed unmatched. From germline, CDR1 is SGHRS and CDR2 YFSETQ. This CDR3 has 15 amino acids. The variable domain in full, with the rest retrieved from reference TRBV5-1 and TRBJ2-3, is KAGVTQTPRYLIKTRGQQVTLSCSPISGHRSVSWYQQTPGQGLQFLFEYFSETQRNKGNFPGRFSGRQFSNSRSEMNVSTLELGDSALYLCASSRGLADTDTQYFGPGTRLTVL.

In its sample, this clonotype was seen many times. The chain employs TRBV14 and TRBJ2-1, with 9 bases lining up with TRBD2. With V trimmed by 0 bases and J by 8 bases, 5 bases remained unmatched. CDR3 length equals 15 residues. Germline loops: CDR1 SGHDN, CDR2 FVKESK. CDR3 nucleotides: TGTGCCAGCAGCCAAGATCTACTAGCGGGCGATGAGCAGTTCTTC. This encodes CASSQDLLAGDEQFF.

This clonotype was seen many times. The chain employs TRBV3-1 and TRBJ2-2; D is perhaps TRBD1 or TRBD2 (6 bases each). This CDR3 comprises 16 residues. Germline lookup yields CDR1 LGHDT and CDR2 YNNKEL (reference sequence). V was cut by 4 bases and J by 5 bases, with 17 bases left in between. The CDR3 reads CASSPILGGWTGELFF. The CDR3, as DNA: TGTGCCAGCAGCCCTATACTGGGGGGCTGGACCGGGGAGCTGTTTTTT.

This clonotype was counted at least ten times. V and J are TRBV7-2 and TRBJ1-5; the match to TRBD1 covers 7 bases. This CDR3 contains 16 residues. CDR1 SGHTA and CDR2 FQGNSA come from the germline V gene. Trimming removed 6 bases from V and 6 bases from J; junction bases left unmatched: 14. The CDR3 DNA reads TGTGCCAGCAGTCAGCGATGGGACAGTCGTATTCAGCCCCAGCATTTT. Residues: CASSQRWDSRIQPQHF.

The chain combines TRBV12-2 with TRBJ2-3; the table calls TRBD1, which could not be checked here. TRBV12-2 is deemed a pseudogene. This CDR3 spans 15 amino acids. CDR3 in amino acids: CASRFSGQGTDTQYF. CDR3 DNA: TGTGCAAGTCGCTTTAGTGGACAGGGCACAGATACGCAGTATTTT.

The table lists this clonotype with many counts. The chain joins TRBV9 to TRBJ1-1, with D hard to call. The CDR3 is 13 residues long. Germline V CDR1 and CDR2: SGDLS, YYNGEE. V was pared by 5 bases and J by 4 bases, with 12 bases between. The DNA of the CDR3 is TGTGCCAGCAGTTCAGCGGGTCGCACTGAAGCTTTCTTT. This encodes CASSSAGRTEAFF.

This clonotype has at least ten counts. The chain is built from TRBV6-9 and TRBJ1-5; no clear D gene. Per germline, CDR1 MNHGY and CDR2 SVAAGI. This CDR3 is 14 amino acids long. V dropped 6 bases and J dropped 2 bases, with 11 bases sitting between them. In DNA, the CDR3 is TGTGCCAGCAGCCTTGCACCTGGCAATCAGCCCCAGCATTTT. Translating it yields CASSLAPGNQPQHF.